This TCR beta chain was identified during a study of early T cells in non-severe SARS-CoV-2 infection. TCRdb reprocessed the 5' RACE reads via MiXCR and lists one record per CDR3 protein. The table has tens of thousands of distinct CDR3 sequences, over 9% seen once. CDR3 length equals 12 residues. Germline CDR1 reads DFQATT; CDR2 reads SNEGSKA (reference sequence). V lost 3 bases to trimming and J lost 2 bases, with 8 bases between them. This chain uses TRBV20-1 with TRBJ2-7, with a possible D match to TRBD1 (6 bases). The TCR comes from an adult who was a healthcare worker with PCR-confirmed SARS-CoV-2 infection or an uninfected control (not recorded which). This specimen consisted of whole blood, obtained at baseline. CDR3 residues: CSASRDTYEQYF. CDR3 coding DNA: TGCAGTGCTAGCAGGGACACCTACGAGCAGTACTTC.